The 28 T cell receptor beta chains listed next were all sequenced from one sample in a study of T cell repertoires in cytomegalovirus infection. TCRdb re-called the reads with MiXCR, one entry per CDR3 protein. The table shows about 230,000 distinct CDR3 sequences, with about 20% occurring only once. Sequencing was done on a sample of CD8+ T cells from PBMCs. These receptors originate from a human donor in good health (CMV status not recorded). Some clones in this sample may be carry-over from other donors' samples.

CDR3 amino acids: CSAPWGQPQHF. The CDR3 DNA sequence: TGCAGTGCGCCTTGGGGTCAGCCCCAGCATTTT. The chain uses TRBV20-1 and TRBJ1-5; D gene unclear. CDR1 and CDR2 from the germline V gene are DFQATT and SNEGSKA (reference sequence). This CDR3 comprises 11 residues. Trimming took 6 bases from V and 6 from J, leaving 9 bases between them.

This clonotype was recorded a few times. V and J are TRBV5-1 and TRBJ2-7, with a possible D match to TRBD1 (6 bases). V lost 1 base to trimming and J lost 0 bases, with 11 bases between them. The germline gives CDR1 SGHRS, CDR2 YFSETQ. This CDR3 comprises 15 residues. The CDR3 protein is CASSLMTGDSYEQYF. The CDR3 nucleotides are TGCGCCAGCAGCTTGATGACAGGTGACTCCTACGAGCAGTACTTC.

A few counts support this clonotype. V gene TRBV7-9 combines with J gene TRBJ1-1, with 7 bases fitting TRBD1. From germline, CDR1 is SEHNR and CDR2 FQNEAQ (reference sequence). The ends lost 6 bases at V and 11 bases at J; junction bases unmatched: 12. This CDR3 is 13 amino acids long. In DNA, the CDR3 is TGTGCCAGCAGGGGAGGACAGGAACTAAGGGCTTTCTTT. It specifies CASRGGQELRAFF. Full variable domain (remainder filled in from reference TRBV7-9 and TRBJ1-1): DTGVSQNPRHKITKRGQNVTFRCDPISEHNRLYWYRQTLGQGPEFLTYFQNEAQLEKSRLLSDRFSAERPKGSFSTLEIQRTEQGDSAMYLCASRGGQELRAFFGQGTRLTVV.

This clonotype has a handful of counts. The chain combines TRBV27 with TRBJ2-7; a possible D gene is TRBD2 (5 bases). The CDR3 runs 15 residues. Germline lookup yields CDR1 MNHEY and CDR2 SMNVEV (reference sequence). The V end was cut by 2 bases, the J end by 3 bases, with 14 bases between. CDR3 DNA sequence: TGTGCCAGCAGTTTAGCCGTTGCCGGGAACTACGAGCAGTACTTC. This gives the protein CASSLAVAGNYEQYF.

The chain links TRBV7-9 to TRBJ2-2, with a possible D match to TRBD1 (5 bases). V lost 5 bases to trimming and J lost 7 bases, with 11 bases between them. The germline V gene has CDR1 SEHNR and CDR2 FQNEAQ (reference sequence). The CDR3 totals 13 residues. CDR3 loop: CASSALRVGELFF. DNA of the CDR3: TGTGCCAGCAGCGCGCTCAGGGTCGGGGAGCTGTTTTTT.

The chain has TRBV19 and TRBJ1-1; perhaps TRBD1 as D (5 bases). The germline V gene encodes CDR1 LNHDA and CDR2 SQIVND (reference sequence). CDR3 length: 11 amino acids. With 4 bases removed from V and 7 bases from J, the gap between germline ends came to 7 bases. The CDR3 loop is CASSTGGEAFF. DNA of the CDR3: TGTGCCAGTAGTACGGGGGGTGAAGCTTTCTTT.

The chain has TRBV2 and TRBJ2-7; D remains ambiguous. This CDR3 has 12 residues. Deletions cut 9 bases from V and 5 bases from J, with 14 bases between. CDR1 and CDR2 from the germline V gene are SNHLY and FYNNEI. CDR3 nucleotides: TGTGCCAGTAGGACCTGGCGGAACGAGCAGTACTTC. As protein: CASRTWRNEQYF.

The chain uses TRBV19 and TRBJ2-5, with TRBD2 identical over 7 bases. V shed 1 base and J 2 bases; nucleotides not matched to a gene: 1. The germline V gene has CDR1 LNHDA and CDR2 SQIVND (reference sequence). This CDR3 has 14 residues. CDR3 nucleotides: TGTGCCAGTAGTATAGGGGGGGGACAAGAGACCCAGTACTTC. Amino acid sequence: CASSIGGGQETQYF.

This clonotype was seen ten or more times. The V call is TRBV2, the J call TRBJ2-3; D call uncertain. Germline CDR1 SNHLY, CDR2 FYNNEI. The length of the CDR3 is 13 residues. Trimming left V 6 bases short and J 0 bases short, with 7 bases between. CDR3 amino acids: CASSPSSTDTQYF. In nucleotides, the CDR3 is TGTGCCAGCAGCCCTTCTAGCACAGATACGCAGTATTTT.

The chain is built from TRBV7-8 and TRBJ2-7, with TRBD2 matching over 7 bases. The germline gives CDR1 SGHVS, CDR2 FQNEAQ. This CDR3 is 14 amino acids long. Unmatched junction bases numbered 3, after V lost 1 base and J lost 3 bases. CDR3 nucleotide sequence: TGTGCCAGCAGCTTAGATCCTAGCGGCTACGAGCAGTACTTC. It is translated as CASSLDPSGYEQYF.

The chain uses TRBV7-9 and TRBJ1-2, with a weak D call TRBD1 (6 bases). This CDR3 has 17 amino acids. Germline-derived CDR1 and CDR2 are SEHNR and FQNEAQ (reference sequence). The ends were cut back, 4 bases at V and 4 bases at J, with 22 bases in the middle. The CDR3 is CASSSEGGRASSYGYTF. The CDR3 DNA reads TGTGCCAGCAGCTCCGAGGGGGGGCGGGCGAGTAGCTATGGCTACACCTTC.

The gene calls are TRBV10-3 and TRBJ2-1; D remains unclear. The V end was cut by 0 bases, the J end by 8 bases, with 8 bases between. The CDR3 has 13 residues. Germline-derived CDR1 and CDR2 are ENHRY and SYGVKD. In nucleotides, the CDR3 is TGTGCCATCAGTGAGTCTGAAGTCGATGAGCAGTTCTTC. It translates to CAISESEVDEQFF.

This rearrangement joins TRBV28 to TRBJ1-2, with unresolved D. The CDR3 totals 14 residues. V lost 3 bases to trimming and J lost 0 bases, with 8 bases between them. Germline CDR1 and CDR2: MDHEN and SYDVKM. The CDR3 bases are TGTGCCAGCAGTTTGACGGGGACTAACTATGGCTACACCTTC. Its protein is CASSLTGTNYGYTF.

Worth noting for this clonotype: The germline gene is not matched at one end of the junction; a read error may be the cause. The chain is built from TRBV12-3 or TRBV12-4 and TRBJ2-1; TRBD2 aligns across 8 bases. This CDR3 comprises 16 residues. CDR3 region: CASSPQRGSSYNGQFF. The CDR3, as DNA: TGTGCCAGCAGTCCACAGCGGGGGAGCTCCTACAATGGGCAGTTCTTC.

This clonotype was detected ten times or more. J is TRBJ2-1 and V is TRBV15, with a tentative D call TRBD2 (5 bases). Germline assignment: CDR1 LNHNV and CDR2 YYDKDF (reference sequence). Between the trimmed V and J ends, which lost 4 bases and 2 bases, there was a span of 12 bases. There are 15 residues in the CDR3. In nucleotides, the CDR3 is TGTGCCACCAGCAAAAATAGCGACCCCTACAATGAGCAGTTCTTC. It codes for CATSKNSDPYNEQFF.

V usage is TRBV12-3 or TRBV12-4 and J usage is TRBJ1-2; D might be TRBD1 (6 bases). The germline V and J ends were trimmed by 2 bases and 5 bases, with 15 bases remaining between them. This CDR3 spans 15 amino acids. The chain's CDR3 is CASSLSSTGLYGYTF. The CDR3 bases are TGTGCCAGCAGTTTAAGCTCGACAGGATTGTATGGCTACACCTTC.

This clonotype was observed at least ten times. This sequence joins TRBV15 and TRBJ1-2; TRBD1 matches 7 bases. This CDR3 has 14 amino acids. Germline V gene lookup returns CDR1 LNHNV and CDR2 YYDKDF (reference sequence). Trimming at V came to 0 bases and at J to 8 bases, leaving 6 bases not matched to a gene. CDR3 in amino acids: CATSREEGAGGYTF. The CDR3 DNA sequence: TGTGCCACCAGCAGAGAGGAGGGGGCAGGAGGCTACACCTTC.

This clonotype has only a few counts. The genes are TRBV3-1 and TRBJ1-1; 8 bases map to TRBD1. Germline trimming cut 3 bases from V and 7 bases from J; bases unmatched to any gene: 10. Germline loops: CDR1 LGHDT, CDR2 YNNKEL (reference sequence). The CDR3 is made up of 15 amino acids. For the CDR3, the DNA is TGTGCCAGCAGCCACGCCCAGGGGGCGCATGGTGAAGCTTTCTTT. This translates into CASSHAQGAHGEAFF. The complete variable domain, with remaining parts taken from reference TRBV3-1 and TRBJ1-1, reads DTAVSQTPKYLVTQMGNDKSIKCEQNLGHDTMYWYKQDSKKFLKIMFSYNNKELIINETVPNRFSPKSPDKAHLNLHINSLELGDSAVYFCASSHAQGAHGEAFFGQGTRLTVV.

This clonotype was detected only a few times. The genes are TRBV20-1 and TRBJ2-7; 9 bases line up with TRBD1. This CDR3 has 14 residues. V gave up 5 bases and J gave up 0 bases; unmatched junction bases: 5. Germline CDR1 reads DFQATT; CDR2 reads SNEGSKA (reference sequence). DNA for the CDR3: TGCAGTGCTCCCCGGGACAGGGTCTCCTACGAGCAGTACTTC. Protein product: CSAPRDRVSYEQYF.

The sample holds a few counts of this clonotype. The CDR3 DNA is TGCAGCGTTGAACGGAAGGGGTTGAACACTGAAGCTTTCTTT. Its translation: CSVERKGLNTEAFF. V gene TRBV29-1 combines with J gene TRBJ1-1; D possibly corresponds to TRBD1 (5 bases). Germline-derived CDR1 and CDR2 are SQVTM and ANQGSEA. This CDR3 has 14 residues. Between the trimmed V and J ends, which lost 2 bases and 0 bases, there was a span of 10 bases.

The chain combines TRBV6-6 with TRBJ1-3; TRBD1 is a possible D gene (5 bases). This CDR3 comprises 18 residues. Trimming stripped 0 bases from V and 0 bases from J, with 15 bases between. CDR1 MNHNY and CDR2 SVGAGI come from the germline V gene (reference sequence). The CDR3 DNA is TGTGCCAGCAGTTACTCGAATCGGGGGTTAAGCTCTGGAAACACCATATATTTT. It is translated as CASSYSNRGLSSGNTIYF.

This clonotype was detected ten times or more. This chain connects TRBV7-8 to TRBJ2-7; a possible D gene is TRBD2 (6 bases). The germline CDR1 and CDR2 sequences are SGHVS and FQNEAQ. The germline V and J ends were trimmed by 3 bases and 0 bases, with 15 bases remaining between them. The CDR3 has 16 amino acids. The CDR3 spells CASSFSGRGSSYEQYF. CDR3 bases: TGTGCCAGCAGCTTTAGCGGCCGTGGGAGCTCCTACGAGCAGTACTTC.

This clonotype was recorded once. The junction does not match germline at one end; this may be a read error. The rearrangement uses TRBV7-9 and TRBJ2-7; D is perhaps TRBD2 (7 bases). Germline V gene data show CDR1 as SEHNR and CDR2 as FQNEAQ (reference sequence). The CDR3 sequence is 14 residues long. DNA of the CDR3: TGTGCCAGCAAACCGTTGGGGGGGCCACGCGAGCAGCACTTC. Its translation: CASKPLGGPREQHF.

Ten or more counts support this clonotype. This chain connects TRBV7-8 to TRBJ2-1, with D uncertain. This CDR3 is built from 14 residues. V shed 3 bases and J shed 14 bases, with 20 bases lying between them. Germline CDR1 is SGHVS and CDR2 is FQNEAQ. CDR3 bases: TGTGCCAGCAGCTTGTACGGGTCCGCCGGCCGGAAGTTCTTC. Translated: CASSLYGSAGRKFF. The full variable domain, with the rest looked up from reference TRBV7-8 and TRBJ2-1, is GAGVSQSPRYKVAKRGQDVALRCDPISGHVSLFWYQQALGQGPEFLTYFQNEAQLDKSGLPSDRFFAERPEGSVSTLKIQRTQQEDSAVYLCASSLYGSAGRKFFGPGTRLTVL.

This clonotype was seen a few times. The genes are TRBV12-3 or TRBV12-4 and TRBJ2-7; TRBD1 matches at 7 bases. CDR3 length: 14 amino acids. The J segment lost 7 bases and the V segment lost 9 bases, leaving 15 bases of the junction unmatched. The CDR3 coding sequence is TGTGCCAGTTCCGGGACAGCCTATTTAGGGGAGCAGTACTTC. It encodes CASSGTAYLGEQYF.

The V gene is TRBV6-1, the J gene TRBJ2-3; D uncertain. Trimming removed 5 bases at V and 0 bases at J, with 12 bases between. This CDR3 has 15 amino acids. Per germline, CDR1 MNHNS and CDR2 SASEGT. The CDR3 protein is CASSYLWGSTDTQYF. For the CDR3, the DNA is TGTGCCAGCAGTTACCTTTGGGGTAGCACAGATACGCAGTATTTT.

In its sample, this clonotype was seen a few times. The gene calls are TRBV4-1 and TRBJ2-1; no firm D call. Trimming pared 3 bases from V and 3 bases from J, leaving 9 bases between. The CDR3 extends over 14 amino acids. Germline V gene data show CDR1 as MGHRA and CDR2 as YSYEKL. This CDR3 is CASSQSPDYNEQFF. CDR3 bases: TGCGCCAGCAGCCAGAGCCCCGACTACAATGAGCAGTTCTTC.

This chain connects TRBV29-1 to TRBJ2-3, with 7 bases fitting TRBD2. V lost 3 bases and J lost 1; bases outside the gene matches: 7. There are 15 residues in the CDR3. Germline lookup yields CDR1 SQVTM and CDR2 ANQGSEA. CDR3 bases: TGCAGCGTTGATCCCCGGGGGGTGGGCACAGATACGCAGTATTTT. Protein sequence: CSVDPRGVGTDTQYF.